This T cell receptor beta chain was profiled in a study of beta chain features in type 1 diabetes. The wider study: Examination spanned fewer than 140,000,000 sorted cells from all samples. General study results and limits: TCRB CDR3 length was moderately but significantly reduced in all four CD4+ subsets of Type 1 diabetes patients. The VDJ junctions of type 1 diabetes patients carried fewer insertions and more deletions.

Of the isolated RNA, all was reverse transcribed, and so the sequenced material was expressed TCRB transcripts. Some clones are missing from TCRdb's copy, which holds only in-frame ones; the method was immunoSEQ multiplex PCR. The sample gives some 640,000 clones, around 15% of which show up once; 0.03% to 0.04% is in the top ten. Germline assignment: CDR1 MNHNS and CDR2 SASEGT. The CDR3 extends over 10 amino acids. On this clone itself: Its antigen is unknown.

The specimen sequenced was naive CD4+ T cells from blood. V is TRBV6-1 and J is TRBJ2-1, with unresolved D. This receptor was taken from a man aged 18 to 30 with type 1 diabetes. CDR3 in DNA: TGTACAATTAATGACAATGAGCAGTTCTTC. As protein: CTINDNEQFF.